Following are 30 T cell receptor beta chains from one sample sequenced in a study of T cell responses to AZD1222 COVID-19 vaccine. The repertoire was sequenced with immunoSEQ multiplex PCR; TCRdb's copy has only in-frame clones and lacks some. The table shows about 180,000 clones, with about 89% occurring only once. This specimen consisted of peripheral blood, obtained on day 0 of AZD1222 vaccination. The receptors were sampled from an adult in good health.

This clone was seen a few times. The CDR3 loop reads CAISPGASGNTIYF. The DNA of the CDR3 is TGTGCCATCAGCCCAGGGGCCTCTGGAAACACCATATATTTT. J is TRBJ1-3 and V is TRBV10-3; maybe TRBD1 (6 bases). In germline, CDR1 is ENHRY, CDR2 SYGVKD. Trimming shortened V by 6 bases and J by 0 bases, and 9 bases separated the two germline ends. The CDR3 has 14 residues.

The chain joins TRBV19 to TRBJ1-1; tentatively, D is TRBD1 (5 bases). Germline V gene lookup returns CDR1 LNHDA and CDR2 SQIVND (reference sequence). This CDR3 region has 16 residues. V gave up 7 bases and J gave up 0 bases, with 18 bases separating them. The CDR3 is CASTLSGAFMNTEAFF. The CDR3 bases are TGTGCCAGTACCCTAAGTGGGGCCTTCATGAACACTGAAGCTTTCTTT. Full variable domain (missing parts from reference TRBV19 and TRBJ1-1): DGGITQSPKYLFRKEGQNVTLSCEQNLNHDAMYWYRQDPGQGLRLIYYSQIVNDFQKGDIAEGYSVSREKKESFPLTVTSAQKNPTAFYLCASTLSGAFMNTEAFFGQGTRLTVV.

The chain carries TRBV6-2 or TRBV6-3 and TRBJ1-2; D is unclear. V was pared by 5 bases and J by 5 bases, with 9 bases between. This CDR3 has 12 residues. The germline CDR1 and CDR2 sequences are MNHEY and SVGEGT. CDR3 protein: CASSQPLYGYTF. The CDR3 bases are TGTGCCAGCAGTCAACCTCTTTATGGCTACACCTTC.

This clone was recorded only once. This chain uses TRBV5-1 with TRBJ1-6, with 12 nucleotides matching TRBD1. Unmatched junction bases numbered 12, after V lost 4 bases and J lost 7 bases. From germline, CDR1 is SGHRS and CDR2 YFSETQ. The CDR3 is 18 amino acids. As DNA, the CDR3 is TGCGCCAGCAGCACCGGGACAGGGGGCGGAATGAGGAATTCACCCCTCCACTTT. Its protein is CASSTGTGGGMRNSPLHF.

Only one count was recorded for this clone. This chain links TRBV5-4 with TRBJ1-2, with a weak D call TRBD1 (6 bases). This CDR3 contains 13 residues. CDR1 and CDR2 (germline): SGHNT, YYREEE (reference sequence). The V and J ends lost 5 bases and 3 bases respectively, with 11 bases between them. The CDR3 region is CASRPTGDYGYTF. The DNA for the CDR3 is TGTGCCAGCAGACCGACAGGAGACTATGGCTACACCTTC.

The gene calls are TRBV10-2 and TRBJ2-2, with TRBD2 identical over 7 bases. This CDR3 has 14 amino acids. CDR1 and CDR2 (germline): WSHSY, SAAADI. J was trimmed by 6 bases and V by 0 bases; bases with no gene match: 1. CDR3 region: CASSESGRAGELFF. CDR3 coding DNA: TGCGCCAGCAGTGAGTCAGGGAGGGCCGGGGAGCTGTTTTTT.

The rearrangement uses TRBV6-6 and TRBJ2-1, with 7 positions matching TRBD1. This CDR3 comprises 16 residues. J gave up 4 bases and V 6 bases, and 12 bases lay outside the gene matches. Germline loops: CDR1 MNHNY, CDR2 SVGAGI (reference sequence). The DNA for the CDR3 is TGTGCCAGCAGCCAGATAACAGGGGACCTTTACAATGAGCAGTTCTTC. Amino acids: CASSQITGDLYNEQFF.

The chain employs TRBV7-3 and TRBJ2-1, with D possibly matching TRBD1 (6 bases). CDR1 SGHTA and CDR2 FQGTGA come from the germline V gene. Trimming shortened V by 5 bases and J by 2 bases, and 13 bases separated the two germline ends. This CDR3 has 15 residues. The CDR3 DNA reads TGTGCCAGCAGCGGGACCGGGACAACCTACAATGAGCAGTTCTTC. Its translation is CASSGTGTTYNEQFF. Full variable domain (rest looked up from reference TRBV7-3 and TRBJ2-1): GAGVSQTPSNKVTEKGKYVELRCDPISGHTALYWYRQSLGQGPEFLIYFQGTGAADDSGLPNDRFFAVRPEGSVSTLKIQRTERGDSAVYLCASSGTGTTYNEQFFGPGTRLTVL.

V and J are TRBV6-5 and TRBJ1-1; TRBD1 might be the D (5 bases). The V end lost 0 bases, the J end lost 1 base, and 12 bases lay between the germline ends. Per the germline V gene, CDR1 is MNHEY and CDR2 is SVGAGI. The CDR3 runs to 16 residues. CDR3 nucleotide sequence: TGTGCCAGCAGTTACTCAACCTCGACAGAGAACACTGAAGCTTTCTTT. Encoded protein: CASSYSTSTENTEAFF.

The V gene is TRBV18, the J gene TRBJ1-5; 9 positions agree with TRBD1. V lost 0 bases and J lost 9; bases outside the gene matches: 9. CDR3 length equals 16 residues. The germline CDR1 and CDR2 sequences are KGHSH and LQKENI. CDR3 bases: TGTGCCAGCTCACCACCGGGACAGGGACCCAGGGGGCCCCAGCATTTT. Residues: CASSPPGQGPRGPQHF.

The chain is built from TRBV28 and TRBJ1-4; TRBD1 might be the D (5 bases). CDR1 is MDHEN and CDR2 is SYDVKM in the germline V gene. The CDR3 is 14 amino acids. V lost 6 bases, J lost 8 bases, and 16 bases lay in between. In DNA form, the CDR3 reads TGTGCCAGCAGCGCGGCGGGGGTTAAAGAAAAACTGTTTTTT. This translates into CASSAAGVKEKLFF.

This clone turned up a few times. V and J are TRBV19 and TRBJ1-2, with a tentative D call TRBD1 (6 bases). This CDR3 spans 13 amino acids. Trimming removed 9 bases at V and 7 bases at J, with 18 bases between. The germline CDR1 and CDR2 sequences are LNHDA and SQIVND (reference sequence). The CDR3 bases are TGTGCCAGCCCCATTCCGGGGGGCCGTGGCTACACCTTC. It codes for CASPIPGGRGYTF.

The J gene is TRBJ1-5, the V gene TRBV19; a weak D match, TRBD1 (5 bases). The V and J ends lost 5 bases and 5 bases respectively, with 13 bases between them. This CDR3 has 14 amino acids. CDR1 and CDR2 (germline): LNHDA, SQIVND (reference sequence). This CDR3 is CASSPQLGDQPQHF. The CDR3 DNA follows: TGTGCCAGTAGTCCTCAACTAGGGGATCAGCCCCAGCATTTT. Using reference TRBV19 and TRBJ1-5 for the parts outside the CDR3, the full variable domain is DGGITQSPKYLFRKEGQNVTLSCEQNLNHDAMYWYRQDPGQGLRLIYYSQIVNDFQKGDIAEGYSVSREKKESFPLTVTSAQKNPTAFYLCASSPQLGDQPQHFGDGTRLSIL.

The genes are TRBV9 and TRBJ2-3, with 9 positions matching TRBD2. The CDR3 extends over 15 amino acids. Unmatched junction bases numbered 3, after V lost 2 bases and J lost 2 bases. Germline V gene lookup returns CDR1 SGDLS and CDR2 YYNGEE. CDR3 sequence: CASSVASGNTDTQYF. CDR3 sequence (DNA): TGTGCCAGCAGCGTCGCTAGCGGGAACACAGATACGCAGTATTTT.

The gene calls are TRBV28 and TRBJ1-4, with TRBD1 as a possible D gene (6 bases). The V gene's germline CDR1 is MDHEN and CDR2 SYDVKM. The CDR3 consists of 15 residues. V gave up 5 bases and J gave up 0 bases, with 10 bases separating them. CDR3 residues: CASSEDRPTNEKLFF. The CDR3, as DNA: TGTGCCAGCAGTGAGGACAGACCAACTAATGAAAAACTGTTTTTT.

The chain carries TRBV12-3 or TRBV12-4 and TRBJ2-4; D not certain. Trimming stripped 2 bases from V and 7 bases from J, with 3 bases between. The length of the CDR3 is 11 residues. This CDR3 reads CASSLKNIQYF. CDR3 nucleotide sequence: TGTGCCAGCAGTTTAAAGAACATTCAGTACTTC.

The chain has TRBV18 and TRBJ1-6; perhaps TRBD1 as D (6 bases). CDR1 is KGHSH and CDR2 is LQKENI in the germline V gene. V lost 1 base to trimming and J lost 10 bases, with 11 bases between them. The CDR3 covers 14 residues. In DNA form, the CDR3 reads TGTGCCAGCTCACCACTCGAGGGGGAATCACCCCTCCACTTT. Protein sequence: CASSPLEGESPLHF.

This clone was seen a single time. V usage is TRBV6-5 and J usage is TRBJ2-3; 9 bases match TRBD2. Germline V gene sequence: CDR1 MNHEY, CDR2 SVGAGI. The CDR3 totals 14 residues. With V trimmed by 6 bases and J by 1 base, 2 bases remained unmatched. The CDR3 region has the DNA TGTGCCAGCAGATTAGCGGGAGGCACAGATACGCAGTATTTT. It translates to CASRLAGGTDTQYF.

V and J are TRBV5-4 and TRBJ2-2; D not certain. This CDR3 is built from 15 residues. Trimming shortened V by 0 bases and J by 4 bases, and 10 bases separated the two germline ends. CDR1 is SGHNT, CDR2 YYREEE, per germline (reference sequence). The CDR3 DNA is TGTGCCAGCAGCTTGGGGGCTCAACCCACCGGGGAGCTGTTTTTT. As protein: CASSLGAQPTGELFF.

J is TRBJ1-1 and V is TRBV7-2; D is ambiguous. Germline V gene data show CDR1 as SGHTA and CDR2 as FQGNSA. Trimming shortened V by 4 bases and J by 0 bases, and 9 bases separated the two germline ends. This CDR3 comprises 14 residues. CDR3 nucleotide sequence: TGTGCCAGCAGCTCCCATCGGGTGAACACTGAAGCTTTCTTT. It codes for CASSSHRVNTEAFF.

The CDR3 DNA reads as TGTGCCAGCAGCTTAGACAGCACTGGAAACACCATATATTTT. Translating gives CASSLDSTGNTIYF. The chain couples TRBV7-2 to TRBJ1-3; no firm D call. The germline V gene has CDR1 SGHTA and CDR2 FQGNSA. V was clipped by 1 base and J by 2 bases, with 6 bases between them. This CDR3 has 14 amino acids. The variable domain in full, completed from reference TRBV7-2 and TRBJ1-3, reads GAGVSQSPSNKVTEKGKDVELRCDPISGHTALYWYRQSLGQGLEFLIYFQGNSAPDKSGLPSDRFSAERTGGSVSTLTIQRTQQEDSAVYLCASSLDSTGNTIYFGEGSWLTVV.

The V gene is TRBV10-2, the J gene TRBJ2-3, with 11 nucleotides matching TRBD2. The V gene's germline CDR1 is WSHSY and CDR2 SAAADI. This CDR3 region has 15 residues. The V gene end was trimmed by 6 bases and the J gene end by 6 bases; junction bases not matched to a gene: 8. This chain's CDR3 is CASRELAGEGDTQYF. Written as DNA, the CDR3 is TGCGCCAGCAGGGAACTAGCGGGAGAGGGTGATACGCAGTATTTT.

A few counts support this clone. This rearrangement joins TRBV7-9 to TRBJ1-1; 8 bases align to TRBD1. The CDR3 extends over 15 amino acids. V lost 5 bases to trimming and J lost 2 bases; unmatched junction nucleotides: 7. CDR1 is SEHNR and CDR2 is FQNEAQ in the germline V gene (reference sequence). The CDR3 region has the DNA TGTGCCAGCAGCCCAGGGACAGGACCCAACACTGAAGCTTTCTTT. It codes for CASSPGTGPNTEAFF.

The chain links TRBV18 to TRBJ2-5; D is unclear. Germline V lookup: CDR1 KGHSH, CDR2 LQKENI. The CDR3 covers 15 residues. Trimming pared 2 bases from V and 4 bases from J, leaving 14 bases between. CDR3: CASSPSEKTLETQYF. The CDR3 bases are TGTGCCAGCTCACCATCGGAGAAGACGTTAGAGACCCAGTACTTC.

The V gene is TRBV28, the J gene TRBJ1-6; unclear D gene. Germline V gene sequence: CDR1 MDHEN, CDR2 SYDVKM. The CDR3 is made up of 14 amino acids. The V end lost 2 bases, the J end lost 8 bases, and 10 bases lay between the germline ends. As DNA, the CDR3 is TGTGCCAGCAGTTTAACTGCCCGGGATTCACCCCTCCACTTT. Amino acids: CASSLTARDSPLHF.

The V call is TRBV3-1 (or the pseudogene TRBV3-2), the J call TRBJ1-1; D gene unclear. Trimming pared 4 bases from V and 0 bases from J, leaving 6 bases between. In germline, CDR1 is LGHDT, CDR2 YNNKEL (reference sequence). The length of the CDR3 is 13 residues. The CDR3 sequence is CASSLSLNTEAFF. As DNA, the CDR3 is TGTGCCAGCAGCCTCTCCTTGAACACTGAAGCTTTCTTT.

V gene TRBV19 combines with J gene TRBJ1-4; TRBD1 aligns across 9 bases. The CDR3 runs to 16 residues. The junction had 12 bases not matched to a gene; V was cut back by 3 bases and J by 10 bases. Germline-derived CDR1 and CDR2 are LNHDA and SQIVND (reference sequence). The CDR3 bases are TGTGCCAGTAGTATGTCCCCCGGGACAGGGTCCGGAAAACTGTTTTTT. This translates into CASSMSPGTGSGKLFF.

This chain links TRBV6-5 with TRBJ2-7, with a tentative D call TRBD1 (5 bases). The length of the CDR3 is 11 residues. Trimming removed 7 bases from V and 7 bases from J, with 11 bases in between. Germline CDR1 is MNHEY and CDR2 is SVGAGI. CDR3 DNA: TGTGCCAGCACCCAGGGAAGGGAGCAGTACTTC. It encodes CASTQGREQYF.

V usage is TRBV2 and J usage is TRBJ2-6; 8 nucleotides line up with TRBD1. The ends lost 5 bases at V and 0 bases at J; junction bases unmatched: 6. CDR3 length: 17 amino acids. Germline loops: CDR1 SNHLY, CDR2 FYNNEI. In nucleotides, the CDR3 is TGTGCCAGCAGTAAGACAGGGGCCAACTCTGGGGCCAACGTCCTGACTTTC. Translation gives CASSKTGANSGANVLTF. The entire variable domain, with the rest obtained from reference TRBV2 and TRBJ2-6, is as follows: EPEVTQTPSHQVTQMGQEVILRCVPISNHLYFYWYRQILGQKVEFLVSFYNNEISEKSEIFDDQFSVERPDGSNFTLKIRSTKLEDSAMYFCASSKTGANSGANVLTFGAGSRLTVL.

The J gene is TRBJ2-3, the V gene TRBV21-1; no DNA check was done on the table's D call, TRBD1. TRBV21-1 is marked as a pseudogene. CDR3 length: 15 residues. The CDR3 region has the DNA TGTGCCAGCAGCACCCAGGGTCGAGTACCAGATACGCAGTATTTT. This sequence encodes CASSTQGRVPDTQYF.